Below are 27 T cell receptor beta chains sequenced from a single sample in a study of T-cell reconstitution after alpha-beta-depleted transplantation in children. TCRbeta library construction was performed incorporating unique molecular identifiers. TCRdb independently ran MiXCR on the PCR reads; one entry per CDR3 protein. This sample has about 250,000 distinct CDR3 sequences, with more than 20% found just once. The sample here was PBMCs, mostly from graft donor cells, taken 360 days after TCRalphabeta/CD19-depleted stem cell transplant. These receptor sequences come from a female patient aged 2 to 10 who had a stem cell transplant for congenital amegakaryocytic thrombocytopenia, so the T cells may come from the graft donor.

The chain has TRBV3-1 and TRBJ2-5; D ambiguous. Germline V gene sequence: CDR1 LGHDT, CDR2 YNNKEL (reference sequence). Trimming took off 3 bases at V and 2 bases at J, with 4 bases between the two ends. There are 12 residues in the CDR3. The CDR3 sequence: CASSHMQETQYF. The CDR3 DNA is TGTGCCAGCAGCCACATGCAAGAGACCCAGTACTTC.

The V and J genes are TRBV5-1 and TRBJ2-2; 9 nucleotides line up with TRBD1. V shed 6 bases, J shed 4 bases, and the junction held 7 bases outside the gene matches. In germline, CDR1 is SGHRS, CDR2 YFSETQ. This CDR3 has 15 amino acids. The CDR3 spells CASTLQGAVTGELFF. In DNA form, the CDR3 reads TGCGCCAGCACCCTACAGGGGGCAGTCACCGGGGAGCTGTTTTTT.

This clonotype was detected ten times or more. V gene TRBV12-3 or TRBV12-4 combines with J gene TRBJ2-1, with a tentative D call TRBD1 (6 bases). V was pared by 1 base and J by 7 bases, with 11 bases between. CDR3 length: 14 residues. The CDR3 region has the DNA TGTGCCAGCAGTTTAGACAGGGTAGGGAATGAGCAGTTCTTC. Encoded protein: CASSLDRVGNEQFF.

This rearrangement joins TRBV3-1 to TRBJ2-7; D might be TRBD1 or TRBD2, each matching 5 bases. V lost 5 bases to trimming and J lost 2 bases, with 10 bases between them. This CDR3 is built from 13 residues. CDR1 is LGHDT, CDR2 YNNKEL, per germline (reference sequence). CDR3 nucleotide sequence: TGTGCCAGCAGCTTGGGGGAGACCTACGAGCAGTACTTC. Encoded protein: CASSLGETYEQYF.

The V call is TRBV30, the J call TRBJ2-7, with D unclear. This CDR3 is 13 amino acids long. With 3 bases removed from V and 2 bases from J, the gap between germline ends came to 11 bases. CDR1 and CDR2 (germline): GTSNPN, SVGIG (reference sequence). The CDR3 DNA reads TGTGCCTGGAGAGCGCAATCCGCCTACGAGCAGTACTTC. It specifies CAWRAQSAYEQYF.

This clonotype was seen repeatedly, ten times or more. The rearrangement joins TRBV10-3 to TRBJ2-3, with unresolved D. CDR3 length equals 14 residues. Trimming took 4 bases from V and 0 from J, leaving 8 bases between them. Per germline, CDR1 ENHRY and CDR2 SYGVKD. The CDR3 loop is CAISVRSSTDTQYF. The CDR3 coding sequence is TGTGCCATCAGTGTTCGGAGCAGCACAGATACGCAGTATTTT.

This chain uses TRBV27 with TRBJ2-7, with 7 bases aligning to TRBD1. Germline lookup yields CDR1 MNHEY and CDR2 SMNVEV (reference sequence). This CDR3 has 14 residues. V was clipped by 1 base and J by 6 bases; unmatched bases: 6. For the CDR3, the DNA is TGTGCCAGCAGTTTATGGGCAGGGGGTCTCGAGCAGTACTTC. It encodes CASSLWAGGLEQYF.

For the CDR3, the DNA is TGCGCCAGCAGCCAAGACGGAAAAAACATTCAGTACTTC. It is translated as CASSQDGKNIQYF. The chain couples TRBV4-3 to TRBJ2-4; unclear D gene. The V gene lost 0 bases and the J gene lost 4 bases, with 4 bases spanning the gap. The germline V gene encodes CDR1 LGHNA and CDR2 YSLEER. This CDR3 comprises 13 residues.

The chain uses TRBV20-1 and TRBJ1-2, with D unresolved. The CDR3 length is 13 residues. The V and J ends lost 0 bases and 4 bases respectively, with 9 bases between them. Germline-derived CDR1 and CDR2 are DFQATT and SNEGSKA (reference sequence). The CDR3 reads CSARDLEAYGYTF. The DNA for the CDR3 is TGCAGTGCTAGAGACCTGGAGGCCTATGGCTACACCTTC.

The chain has TRBV11-2 and TRBJ2-3; D might be TRBD2 (7 bases). This CDR3 spans 14 amino acids. Germline V gene sequence: CDR1 SGHAT, CDR2 FQNNGV. V gave up 1 base and J gave up 6 bases, with 11 bases separating them. This CDR3 reads CASSLGGGWDTQYF. The CDR3, as DNA: TGTGCCAGCAGCTTAGGGGGGGGCTGGGATACGCAGTATTTT.

J is TRBJ2-1 and V is TRBV4-2, with TRBD2 matching over 9 bases. From germline, CDR1 is LGHNA and CDR2 YNFKEQ. The CDR3 covers 16 residues. J gave up 6 bases and V 5 bases, and 11 bases lay outside the gene matches. The CDR3 loop reads CASSGRWGLASNEQFF. CDR3 sequence (DNA): TGTGCCAGCAGCGGTAGGTGGGGACTAGCCTCCAATGAGCAGTTCTTC.

This clonotype has a handful of counts. V gene TRBV5-6 combines with J gene TRBJ1-1; no definite D call. V was pared by 2 bases and J by 1 base, with 9 bases between. In germline, CDR1 is SGHDT, CDR2 YYEEEE. This CDR3 region has 14 residues. CDR3 sequence reads: CASSFGSGNTEAFF. In DNA, the CDR3 is TGTGCCAGCAGCTTTGGGTCGGGGAACACTGAAGCTTTCTTT.

The chain joins TRBV4-1 to TRBJ2-1; perhaps TRBD1 as D (5 bases). The CDR3 length is 13 residues. Germline V gives CDR1 MGHRA, CDR2 YSYEKL. V was shortened by 5 bases and J by 9 bases, with 14 bases between the two germline ends. This CDR3 reads CASSYGWGPEQFF. CDR3 bases: TGCGCCAGCAGCTACGGCTGGGGCCCTGAGCAGTTCTTC.

This chain joins TRBV20-1 and TRBJ2-1; D unclear. There are 14 residues in the CDR3. V was clipped by 3 bases and J by 2 bases, with 11 bases between them. Germline values: CDR1 DFQATT, CDR2 SNEGSKA (reference sequence). CDR3 loop: CSASSASTYNEQFF. CDR3 in DNA: TGCAGTGCTAGTTCGGCTAGTACCTACAATGAGCAGTTCTTC.

The chain carries TRBV5-7 and TRBJ2-1; D not resolved. TRBV5-7 counts as an open reading frame of uncertain function. The CDR3 runs 13 residues. V lost 2 bases, J lost 6 bases, and 9 bases lay in between. CDR3 in DNA: TGTGCCAGCAGCTTTAGGGCTACCAATGAGCAGTTCTTC. Its protein product is CASSFRATNEQFF.

V and J are TRBV7-9 and TRBJ2-1; D uncertain. In germline, CDR1 is SEHNR, CDR2 FQNEAQ (reference sequence). The CDR3 extends over 12 amino acids. The V end was cut by 2 bases, the J end by 9 bases, with 8 bases between. CDR3 amino acids: CASSLKVGEQFF. CDR3 coding DNA: TGTGCCAGCAGCTTAAAAGTAGGTGAGCAGTTCTTC. Looking up the rest from reference TRBV7-9 and TRBJ2-1 gives the full variable domain: DTGVSQNPRHKITKRGQNVTFRCDPISEHNRLYWYRQTLGQGPEFLTYFQNEAQLEKSRLLSDRFSAERPKGSFSTLEIQRTEQGDSAMYLCASSLKVGEQFFGPGTRLTVL.

This clonotype was detected once. The chain combines TRBV12-3 or TRBV12-4 with TRBJ2-2; TRBD2 is a possible D gene (5 bases). The CDR3 totals 15 residues. V lost 6 bases to trimming and J lost 7 bases, with 18 bases between them. In DNA form, the CDR3 reads TGTGCCAGCAGCTCTACGGACTCCGCGAACGGGGAGCTGTTTTTT. Protein sequence: CASSSTDSANGELFF.

This clonotype was counted ten times or more. The rearrangement joins TRBV12-3 or TRBV12-4 to TRBJ2-5; the D call may be TRBD1 or TRBD2 (6 bases each). Trimming took 3 bases from V and 5 from J, leaving 19 bases between them. There are 16 residues in the CDR3. The CDR3 nucleotides are TGTGCCAGCAGTTTGGAGGGGGGAAGGACATCGGAGACCCAGTACTTC. This codes for CASSLEGGRTSETQYF.

This rearrangement joins TRBV29-1 to TRBJ1-3; 9 nucleotides line up with TRBD1. This CDR3 comprises 14 residues. Looked up from germline, CDR1 is SQVTM and CDR2 is ANQGSEA. CDR3 nucleotides: TGCAACCATGCCGGGACAGGGAGTGGAAACACCATATATTTT. This translates into CNHAGTGSGNTIYF. Together with reference TRBV29-1 and TRBJ1-3, the CDR3 gives the full variable domain: SAVISQKPSRDICQRGTSLTIQCQVDSQVTMMFWYRQQPGQSLTLIATANQGSEATYESGFVIDKFPISRPNLTFSTLTVSNMSPEDSSIYLCNHAGTGSGNTIYFGEGSWLTVV.

The chain links TRBV27 to TRBJ2-5; 12 nucleotides agree with TRBD2. The ends lost 0 bases at V and 4 bases at J; junction bases unmatched: 6. This CDR3 is 17 amino acids long. Germline V gives CDR1 MNHEY, CDR2 SMNVEV (reference sequence). The DNA for the CDR3 is TGTGCCAGCAGTTTATCCTCACTAGCGGGGGGTGGAGAGACCCAGTACTTC. Translating gives CASSLSSLAGGGETQYF.

This clonotype occurred many times. The chain has TRBV3-1 and TRBJ1-1, with D uncertain. V shed 0 bases and J shed 5 bases, with 10 bases lying between them. CDR3 length: 14 residues. CDR1 is LGHDT and CDR2 is YNNKEL in the germline V gene (reference sequence). CDR3 DNA: TGTGCCAGCAGCCAAGAGCAAATTAGGACTGAAGCTTTCTTT. Its translation: CASSQEQIRTEAFF.

This clonotype was detected only a few times. V and J are TRBV11-2 and TRBJ2-5; D gene uncertain. The V end was cut by 1 base, the J end by 3 bases, with 24 bases between. Per the germline V gene, CDR1 is SGHAT and CDR2 is FQNNGV. This CDR3 is built from 19 residues. CDR3 coding DNA: TGTGCCAGCAGCTTAGTGGGTGGCAGGCCGGTTAGGGCTAAAGAGACCCAGTACTTC. It is translated as CASSLVGGRPVRAKETQYF. Supplemented by reference TRBV11-2 and TRBJ2-5, the full variable domain reads EAGVAQSPRYKIIEKRQSVAFWCNPISGHATLYWYQQILGQGPKLLIQFQNNGVVDDSQLPKDRFSAERLKGVDSTLKIQPAKLEDSAVYLCASSLVGGRPVRAKETQYFGPGTRLLVL.

The rearrangement uses TRBV5-1 and TRBJ2-6; D not certain. The CDR3 is 14 amino acids. Trimming shortened V by 4 bases and J by 10 bases, and 15 bases separated the two germline ends. The germline V gene has CDR1 SGHRS and CDR2 YFSETQ. In nucleotides, the CDR3 is TGCGCCAGCAGCCCCCGTGTCGGTGCAAACGTCCTGACTTTC. It encodes CASSPRVGANVLTF.

In this sample, this clonotype turned up once. The V and J genes are TRBV5-1 and TRBJ2-5; a possible D gene is TRBD2 (7 bases). The CDR3 sequence is 14 residues long. In germline, CDR1 is SGHRS, CDR2 YFSETQ. Trimming stripped 3 bases from V and 2 bases from J, with 11 bases between. The CDR3 loop reads CASSWKGGQETQYF. The CDR3 coding sequence is TGCGCCAGCAGCTGGAAGGGGGGGCAAGAGACCCAGTACTTC.

Many counts were recorded for this clonotype. V and J are TRBV29-1 and TRBJ2-3, with a weak D call TRBD1 (5 bases). Trimming removed 7 bases from V and 1 base from J, with 9 bases in between. From germline, CDR1 is SQVTM and CDR2 ANQGSEA. This CDR3 is built from 12 residues. This CDR3 is CSGGDGTDTQYF. The CDR3 nucleotides are TGCAGCGGGGGCGACGGCACAGATACGCAGTATTTT.

This clonotype turned up a few times. Here the CDR3 reads CSAQKGQGLFYGYTF. As DNA, the CDR3 is TGCAGTGCACAAAAGGGACAGGGGCTGTTCTATGGCTACACCTTC. The chain combines TRBV20-1 with TRBJ1-2; 10 positions match TRBD1. V shed 6 bases and J 4 bases; nucleotides not matched to a gene: 11. Germline CDR1 and CDR2: DFQATT and SNEGSKA (reference sequence). The CDR3 is made up of 15 amino acids.

This rearrangement joins TRBV7-2 to TRBJ2-3; D ambiguous. Germline V CDR1 and CDR2: SGHTA, FQGNSA. This CDR3 contains 15 residues. The V and J ends lost 1 base and 4 bases respectively, with 12 bases between them. CDR3 amino acids: CASSLDVSGPDTQYF. DNA of the CDR3: TGTGCCAGCAGCTTAGATGTGTCCGGACCAGATACGCAGTATTTT. Full variable domain (remainder filled in from reference TRBV7-2 and TRBJ2-3): GAGVSQSPSNKVTEKGKDVELRCDPISGHTALYWYRQSLGQGLEFLIYFQGNSAPDKSGLPSDRFSAERTGGSVSTLTIQRTQQEDSAVYLCASSLDVSGPDTQYFGPGTRLTVL.